The clone carrying this T cell receptor beta chain came up a few times. The data stem from a study of response to subunit inactivated influenza vaccine. TCRdb fed the RT-PCR reads into MiXCR, producing one record per CDR3 protein. The sample carries 400,000 to 550,000 distinct CDR3 sequences, over 25% recorded once. Unmatched junction bases numbered 6, after V lost 6 bases and J lost 4 bases. Germline CDR1 and CDR2: MRHNA and SNTAGT. The CDR3 is 14 amino acids. This receptor was taken from a man in his fifties or sixties who received an inactivated influenza vaccine. The gene calls are TRBV6-4 and TRBJ1-2; 9 positions match TRBD1. The sequences come from CD4+ T cells sorted from PBMCs, collected around 5 days after vaccination. CDR3: CASRPGQGAYGYTF. Written as DNA, the CDR3 is TGTGCCAGCAGGCCGGGACAGGGAGCCTATGGCTACACCTTC.